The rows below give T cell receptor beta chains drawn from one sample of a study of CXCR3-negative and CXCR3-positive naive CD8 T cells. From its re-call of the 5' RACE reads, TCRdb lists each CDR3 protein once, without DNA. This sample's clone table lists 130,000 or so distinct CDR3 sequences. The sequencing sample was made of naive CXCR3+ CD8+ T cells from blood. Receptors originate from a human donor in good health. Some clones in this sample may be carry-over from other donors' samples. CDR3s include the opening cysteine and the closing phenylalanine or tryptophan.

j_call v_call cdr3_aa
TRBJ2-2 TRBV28 CASSLWEGRDTGELFF
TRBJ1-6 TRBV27 CASSWAGSYNSPLHF
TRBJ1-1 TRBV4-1 CASSLSGTSPDFF
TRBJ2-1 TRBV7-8 CASSLGVGGYNEQFF
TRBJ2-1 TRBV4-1 CASSQDRATYNEQFF
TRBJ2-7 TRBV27 CASSSTGTAYEQYF
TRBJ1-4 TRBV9 CASSVGTDPRGEKLFF
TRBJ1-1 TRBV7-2 CASSLVIAEAFF
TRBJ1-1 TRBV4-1 CASSQEGVWTEAFF
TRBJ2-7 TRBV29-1 CSVEVPDSYEQYF
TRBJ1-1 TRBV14 CASSRGPQGGSGTEAFF
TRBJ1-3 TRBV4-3 CASSPDISPGNTIYF